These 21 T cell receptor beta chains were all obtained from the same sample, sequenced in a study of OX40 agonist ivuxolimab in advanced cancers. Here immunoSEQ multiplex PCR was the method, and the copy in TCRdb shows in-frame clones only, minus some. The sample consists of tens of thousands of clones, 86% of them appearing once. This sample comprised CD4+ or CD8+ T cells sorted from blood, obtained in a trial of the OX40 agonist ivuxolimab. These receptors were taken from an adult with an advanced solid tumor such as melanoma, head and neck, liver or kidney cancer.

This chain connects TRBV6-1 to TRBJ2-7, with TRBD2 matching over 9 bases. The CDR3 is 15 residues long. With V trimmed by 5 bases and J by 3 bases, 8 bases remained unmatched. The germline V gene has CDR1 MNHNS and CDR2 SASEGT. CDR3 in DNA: TGTGCCAGCAGTTCAATAGCGGGAGTGAACTACGAGCAGTACTTC. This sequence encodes CASSSIAGVNYEQYF.

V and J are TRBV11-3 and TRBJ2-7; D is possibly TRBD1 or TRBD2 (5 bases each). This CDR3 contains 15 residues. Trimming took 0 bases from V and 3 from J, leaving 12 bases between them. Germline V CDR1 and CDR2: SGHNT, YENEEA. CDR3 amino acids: CASSLDSRGNYEQYF. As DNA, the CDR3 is TGTGCCAGCAGCTTAGATTCGAGGGGTAACTACGAGCAGTACTTC.

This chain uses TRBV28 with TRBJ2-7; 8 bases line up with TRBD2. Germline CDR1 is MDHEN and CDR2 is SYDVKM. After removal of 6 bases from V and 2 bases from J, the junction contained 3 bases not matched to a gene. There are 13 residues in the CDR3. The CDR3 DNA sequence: TGTGCCAGCAGCGGGGGGGCGGCCTACGAGCAGTACTTC. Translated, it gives CASSGGAAYEQYF. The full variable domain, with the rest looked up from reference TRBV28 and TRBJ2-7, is DVKVTQSSRYLVKRTGEKVFLECVQDMDHENMFWYRQDPGLGLRLIYFSYDVKMKEKGDIPEGYSVSREKKERFSLILESASTNQTSMYLCASSGGAAYEQYFGPGTRLTVT.

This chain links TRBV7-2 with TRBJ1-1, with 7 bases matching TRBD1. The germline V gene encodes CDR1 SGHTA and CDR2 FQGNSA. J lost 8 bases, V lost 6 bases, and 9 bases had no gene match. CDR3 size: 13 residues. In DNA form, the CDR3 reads TGTGCCAGCAGATCTTGGGACAGCACAGAAGCTTTCTTT. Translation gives CASRSWDSTEAFF.

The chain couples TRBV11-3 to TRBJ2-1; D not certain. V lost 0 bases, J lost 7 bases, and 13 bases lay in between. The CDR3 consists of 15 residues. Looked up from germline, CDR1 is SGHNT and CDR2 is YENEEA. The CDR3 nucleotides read TGTGCCAGCAGCTTAGATCTCGCGACGTCGAATGAGCAGTTCTTC. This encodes CASSLDLATSNEQFF.

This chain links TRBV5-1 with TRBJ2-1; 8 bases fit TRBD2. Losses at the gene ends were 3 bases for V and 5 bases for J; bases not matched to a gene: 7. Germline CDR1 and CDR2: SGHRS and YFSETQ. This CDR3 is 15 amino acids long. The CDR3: CASSSSGSSHNEQFF. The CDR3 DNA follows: TGCGCCAGCAGCTCCAGCGGGAGTTCCCACAATGAGCAGTTCTTC.

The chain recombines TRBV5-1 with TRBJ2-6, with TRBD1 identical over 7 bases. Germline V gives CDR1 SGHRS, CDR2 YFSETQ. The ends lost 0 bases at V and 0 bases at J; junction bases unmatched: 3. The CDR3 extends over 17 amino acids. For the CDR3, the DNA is TGCGCCAGCAGCTTGGAGACAGGGCTCTCTGGGGCCAACGTCCTGACTTTC. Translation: CASSLETGLSGANVLTF.

The CDR3 DNA sequence: TGTGCCAGCAGCCGTCCGTCCGTCTACGAGCAGTACTTC. Translating it yields CASSRPSVYEQYF. The chain carries TRBV5-6 and TRBJ2-7; D gene uncertain. Trimming took off 4 bases at V and 3 bases at J, with 11 bases between the two ends. Germline lookup yields CDR1 SGHDT and CDR2 YYEEEE. The CDR3 has 13 amino acids.

DNA for the CDR3: TGCGCCAGCGGGTCTGGCCCCCAAAACGAGCAGTACTTC. It specifies CASGSGPQNEQYF. The chain uses TRBV5-1 and TRBJ2-7, with no clear D. The CDR3 extends over 13 amino acids. Per germline, CDR1 SGHRS and CDR2 YFSETQ. V gave up 7 bases and J gave up 5 bases, with 16 bases separating them.

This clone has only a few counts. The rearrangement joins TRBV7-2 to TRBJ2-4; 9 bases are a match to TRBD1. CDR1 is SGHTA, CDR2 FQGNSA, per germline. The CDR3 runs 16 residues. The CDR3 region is CARTTQGGDRENIQYF. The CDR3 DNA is TGTGCACGAACGACACAAGGCGGGGACAGGGAAAACATTCAGTACTTC.

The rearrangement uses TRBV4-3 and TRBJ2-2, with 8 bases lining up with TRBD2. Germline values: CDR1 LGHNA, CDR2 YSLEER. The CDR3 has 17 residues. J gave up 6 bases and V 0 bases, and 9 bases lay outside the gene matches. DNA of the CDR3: TGCGCCAGCAGCCAAGATCTGGGCGGGAGGATAGCCGGGGAGCTGTTTTTT. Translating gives CASSQDLGGRIAGELFF.

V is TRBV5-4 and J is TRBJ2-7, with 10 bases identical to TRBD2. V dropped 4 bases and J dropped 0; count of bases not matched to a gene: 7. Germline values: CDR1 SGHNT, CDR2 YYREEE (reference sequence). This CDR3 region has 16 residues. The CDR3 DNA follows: TGTGCCAGCAGCCCCGAACTAGCGGGGAGCTCCTACGAGCAGTACTTC. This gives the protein CASSPELAGSSYEQYF.

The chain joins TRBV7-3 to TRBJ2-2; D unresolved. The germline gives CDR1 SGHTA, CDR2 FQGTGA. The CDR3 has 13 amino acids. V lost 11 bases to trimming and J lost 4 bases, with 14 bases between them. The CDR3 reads CAGKSPLTGELFF. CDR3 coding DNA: TGTGCCGGCAAGTCCCCGCTCACCGGGGAGCTGTTTTTT.

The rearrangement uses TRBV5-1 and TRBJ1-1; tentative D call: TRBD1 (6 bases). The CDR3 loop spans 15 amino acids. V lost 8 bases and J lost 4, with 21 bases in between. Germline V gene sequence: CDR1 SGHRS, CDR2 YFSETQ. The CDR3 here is CASSGSGGLSTEAFF. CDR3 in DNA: TGCGCCAGTAGTGGGTCGGGGGGCCTGAGCACTGAAGCTTTCTTT.

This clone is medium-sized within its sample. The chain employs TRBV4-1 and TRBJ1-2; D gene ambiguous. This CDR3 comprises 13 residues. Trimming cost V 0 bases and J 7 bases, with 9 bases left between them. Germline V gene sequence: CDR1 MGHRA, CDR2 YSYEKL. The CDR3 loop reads CASSQDRASGYTF. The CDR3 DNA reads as TGCGCCAGCAGCCAAGATCGAGCGAGTGGCTACACCTTC.

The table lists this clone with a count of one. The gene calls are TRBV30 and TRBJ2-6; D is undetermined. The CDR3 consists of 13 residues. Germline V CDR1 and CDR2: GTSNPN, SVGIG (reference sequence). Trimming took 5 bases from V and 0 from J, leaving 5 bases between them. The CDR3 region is CAWGTSGANVLTF. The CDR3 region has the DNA TGTGCCTGGGGCACCTCTGGGGCCAACGTCCTGACTTTC. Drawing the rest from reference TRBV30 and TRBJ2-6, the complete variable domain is SQTIHQWPATLVQPVGSPLSLECTVEGTSNPNLYWYRQAAGRGLQLLFYSVGIGQISSEVPQNLSASRPQDRQFILSSKKLLLSDSGFYLCAWGTSGANVLTFGAGSRLTVL.

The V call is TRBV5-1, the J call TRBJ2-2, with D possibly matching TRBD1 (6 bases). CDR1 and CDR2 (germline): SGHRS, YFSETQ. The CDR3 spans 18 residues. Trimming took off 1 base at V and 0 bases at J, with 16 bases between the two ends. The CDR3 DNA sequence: TGCGCCAGCAGCTTGAGGAGAATCGGACAGACGAACACCGGGGAGCTGTTTTTT. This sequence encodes CASSLRRIGQTNTGELFF.

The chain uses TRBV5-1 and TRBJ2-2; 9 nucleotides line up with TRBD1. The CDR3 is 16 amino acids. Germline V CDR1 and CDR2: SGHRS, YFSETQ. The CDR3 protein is CPAMGGGQGNTGELFF. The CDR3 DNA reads TGCCCCGCCATGGGCGGGGGACAGGGCAACACCGGGGAGCTGTTTTTT.

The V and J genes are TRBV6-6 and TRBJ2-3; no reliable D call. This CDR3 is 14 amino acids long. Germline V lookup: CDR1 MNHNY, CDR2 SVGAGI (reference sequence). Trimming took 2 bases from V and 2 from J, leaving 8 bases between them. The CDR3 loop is CASSYPGSTDTQYF. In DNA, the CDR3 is TGTGCCAGCAGTTACCCCGGATCCACAGATACGCAGTATTTT.

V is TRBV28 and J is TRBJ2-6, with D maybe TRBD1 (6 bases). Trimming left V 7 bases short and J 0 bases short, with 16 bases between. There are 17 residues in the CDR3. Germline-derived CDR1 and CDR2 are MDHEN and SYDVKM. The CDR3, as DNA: TGTGCCAGCAAAAGGGGGTTCTTTTCCTCTGGGGCCAACGTCCTGACTTTC. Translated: CASKRGFFSSGANVLTF.

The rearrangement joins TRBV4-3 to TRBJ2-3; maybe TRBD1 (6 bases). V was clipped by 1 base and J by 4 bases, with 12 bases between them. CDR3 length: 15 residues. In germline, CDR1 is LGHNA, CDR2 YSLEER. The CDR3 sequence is CASSQGGQGSDTQYF. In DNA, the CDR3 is TGCGCCAGCAGCCAAGGGGGGCAGGGCTCAGATACGCAGTATTTT.